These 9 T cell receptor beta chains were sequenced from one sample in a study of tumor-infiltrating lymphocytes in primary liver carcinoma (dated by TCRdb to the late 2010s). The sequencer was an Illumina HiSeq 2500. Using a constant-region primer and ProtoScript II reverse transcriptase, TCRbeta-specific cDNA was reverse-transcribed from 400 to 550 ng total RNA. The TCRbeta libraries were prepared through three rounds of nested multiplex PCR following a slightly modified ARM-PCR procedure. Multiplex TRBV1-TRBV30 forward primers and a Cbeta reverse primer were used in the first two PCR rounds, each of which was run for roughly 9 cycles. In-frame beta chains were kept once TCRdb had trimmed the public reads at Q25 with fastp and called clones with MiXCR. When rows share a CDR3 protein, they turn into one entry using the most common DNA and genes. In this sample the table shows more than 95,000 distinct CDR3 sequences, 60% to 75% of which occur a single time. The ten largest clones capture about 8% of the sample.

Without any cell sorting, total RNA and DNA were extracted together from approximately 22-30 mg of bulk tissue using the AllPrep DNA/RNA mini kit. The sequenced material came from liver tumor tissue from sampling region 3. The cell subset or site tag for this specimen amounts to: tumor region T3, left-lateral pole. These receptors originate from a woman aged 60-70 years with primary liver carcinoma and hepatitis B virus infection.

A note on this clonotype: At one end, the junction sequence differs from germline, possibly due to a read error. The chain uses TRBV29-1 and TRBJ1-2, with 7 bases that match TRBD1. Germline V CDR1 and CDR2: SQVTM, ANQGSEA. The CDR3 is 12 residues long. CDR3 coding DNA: TGCAGCGTCGCTCAGGGGGACTACGGCTACGCCTTC. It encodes CSVAQGDYGYAF.

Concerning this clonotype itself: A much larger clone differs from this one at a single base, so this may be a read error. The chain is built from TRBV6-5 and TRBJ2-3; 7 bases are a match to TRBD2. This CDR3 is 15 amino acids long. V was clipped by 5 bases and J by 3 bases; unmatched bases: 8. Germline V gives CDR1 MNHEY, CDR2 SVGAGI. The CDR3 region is CASSRTNGGTDTQYF. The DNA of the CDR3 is TGTGCCAGCAGTCGGACTAACGGGGGGACAGATACGCAGTATTTT.

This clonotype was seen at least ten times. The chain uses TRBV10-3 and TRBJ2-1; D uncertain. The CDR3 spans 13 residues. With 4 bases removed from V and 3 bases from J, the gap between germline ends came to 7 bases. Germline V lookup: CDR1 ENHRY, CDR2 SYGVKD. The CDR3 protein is CAISGASYNEQFF. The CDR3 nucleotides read TGTGCCATCAGTGGGGCCAGCTACAATGAGCAGTTCTTC.

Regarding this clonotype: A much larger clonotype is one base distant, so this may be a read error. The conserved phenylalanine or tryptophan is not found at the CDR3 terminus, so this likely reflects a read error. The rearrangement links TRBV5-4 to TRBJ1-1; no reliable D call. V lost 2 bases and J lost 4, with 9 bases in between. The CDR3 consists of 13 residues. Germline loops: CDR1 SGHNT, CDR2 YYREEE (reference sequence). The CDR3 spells CASSFLGFTEAFY. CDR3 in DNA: TGTGCCAGCAGCTTTTTAGGGTTCACTGAAGCTTTCTAT.

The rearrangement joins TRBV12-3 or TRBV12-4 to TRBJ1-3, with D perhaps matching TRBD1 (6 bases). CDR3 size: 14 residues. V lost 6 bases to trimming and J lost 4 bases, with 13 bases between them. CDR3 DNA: TGTGCCAGCAGCTTCCGACAGGACGGAAACACCATATATTTT. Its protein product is CASSFRQDGNTIYF.

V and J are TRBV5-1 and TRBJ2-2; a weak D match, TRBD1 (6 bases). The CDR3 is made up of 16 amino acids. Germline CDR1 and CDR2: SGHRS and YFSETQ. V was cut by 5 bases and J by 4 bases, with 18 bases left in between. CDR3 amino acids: CASRPPGQLSTGELFF. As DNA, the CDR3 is TGCGCCAGCAGACCCCCGGGACAACTTAGCACCGGGGAGCTGTTTTTT. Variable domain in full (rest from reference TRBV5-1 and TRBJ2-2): KAGVTQTPRYLIKTRGQQVTLSCSPISGHRSVSWYQQTPGQGLQFLFEYFSETQRNKGNFPGRFSGRQFSNSRSEMNVSTLELGDSALYLCASRPPGQLSTGELFFGEGSRLTVL.

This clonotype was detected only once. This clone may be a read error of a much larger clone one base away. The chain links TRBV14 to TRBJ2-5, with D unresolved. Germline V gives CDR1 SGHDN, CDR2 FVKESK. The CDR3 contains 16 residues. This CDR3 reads CARSQDQGALQETQYF. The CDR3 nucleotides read TGTGCCAGGAGCCAAGATCAAGGAGCGTTACAAGAGACCCAGTACTTC. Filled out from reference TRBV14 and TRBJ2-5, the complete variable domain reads EAGVTQFPSHSVIEKGQTVTLRCDPISGHDNLYWYRRVMGKEIKFLLHFVKESKQDESGMPNNRFLAERTGGTYSTLKVQPAELEDSGVYFCARSQDQGALQETQYFGPGTRLLVL.

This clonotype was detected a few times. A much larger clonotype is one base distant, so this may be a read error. In nucleotides, the CDR3 is TGTGCCAGCAGCCTCCTGACAGGGGGCATTGGCTACACCTTC. This codes for CASSLLTGGIGYTF. The chain has TRBV11-3 and TRBJ1-2, with 10 bases lining up with TRBD1. The germline V gene encodes CDR1 SGHNT and CDR2 YENEEA. The J segment lost 7 bases and the V segment lost 5 bases, leaving 7 bases of the junction unmatched. The length of the CDR3 is 14 residues.

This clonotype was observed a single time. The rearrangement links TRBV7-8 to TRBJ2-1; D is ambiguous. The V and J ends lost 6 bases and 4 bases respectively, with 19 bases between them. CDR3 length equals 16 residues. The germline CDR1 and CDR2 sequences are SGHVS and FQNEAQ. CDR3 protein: CASRSGVVVGYNEQFF. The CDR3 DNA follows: TGTGCCAGCAGGAGTGGCGTGGTAGTGGGATACAATGAGCAGTTCTTC.